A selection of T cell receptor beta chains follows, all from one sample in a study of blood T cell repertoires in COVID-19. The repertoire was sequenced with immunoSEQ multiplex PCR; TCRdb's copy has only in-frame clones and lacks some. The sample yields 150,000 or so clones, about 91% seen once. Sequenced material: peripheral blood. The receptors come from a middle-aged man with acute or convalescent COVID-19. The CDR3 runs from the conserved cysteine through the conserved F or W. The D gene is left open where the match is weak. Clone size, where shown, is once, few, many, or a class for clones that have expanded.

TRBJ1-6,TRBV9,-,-,TGTGCCAGCAGCGTATCGGGGAAGGCCGTCGGTCAGACACCCCTCCACTTT,CASSVSGKAVGQTPLHF
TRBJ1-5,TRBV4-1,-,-,TGCGCCAGCAGCCCCGGCGCAGGGTCGGAACAGCCCCAGCATTTT,CASSPGAGSEQPQHF
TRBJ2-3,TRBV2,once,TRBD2,TGTGCCAACCAGGGACTAGCGGGAGTTCCAGATACGCAGTATTTT,CANQGLAGVPDTQYF
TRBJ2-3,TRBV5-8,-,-,TGTGCCAGCACCCTTAACGGGGGTACGCAGTATTTT,CASTLNGGTQYF
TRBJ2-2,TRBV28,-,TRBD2,TGTGCCAGCAGCGCAGCCTACTTCAGCGGGAGAAGCGGGGAGCTGTTTTTT,CASSAAYFSGRSGELFF
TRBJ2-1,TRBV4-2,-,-,TGTGCCAGCAGCCAAGAAGGAGGCCTGGAGGGGAATGAGCAGTTCTTC,CASSQEGGLEGNEQFF
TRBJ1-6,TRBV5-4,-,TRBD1,TGTGCCAGCAGCTTCGGACAGGCCAGTTATTCACCCCTCCACTTT,CASSFGQASYSPLHF
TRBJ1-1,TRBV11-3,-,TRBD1,TGTGCCAGCAGGGGGACAGGGGTATTTCTATCGGGGACTGAAGCTTTCTTT,CASRGTGVFLSGTEAFF
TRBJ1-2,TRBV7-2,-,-,TGTGCCAGCAGCTTAGTTTCCGTACAGGACAACTATGGCTACACCTTC,CASSLVSVQDNYGYTF
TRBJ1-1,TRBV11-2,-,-,TGTGCCAGCACCGTCCCACCCAGGGCGAACACTGAAGCTTTCTTT,CASTVPPRANTEAFF
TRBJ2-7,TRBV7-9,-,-,TGTGCCAGCAGCCAGGGACTTGCCTACGAGCAGTACTTC,CASSQGLAYEQYF
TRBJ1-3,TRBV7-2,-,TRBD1,TGTGCCAGCAGCCGGGACAGGGGAGCTGGAAACACCATATATTTT,CASSRDRGAGNTIYF
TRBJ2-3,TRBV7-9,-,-,TGTGCCAGCAGCTACGGACTCAGCACAGATACGCAGTATTTT,CASSYGLSTDTQYF
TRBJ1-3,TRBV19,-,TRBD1,TGTGCCAGTAGTATAGTAAGCAGGGGGTCCTCTGGAAACACCATATATTTT,CASSIVSRGSSGNTIYF